Listed here are 15 T cell receptor beta chains from one sample, sequenced in a study of blood T cell repertoires in COVID-19. The protocol was immunoSEQ multiplex PCR, while the TCRdb copy is restricted to in-frame clones and leaves out a portion. The sample carries just over 300,000 clones, 70% to 90% recorded once. Sequenced sample: PBMCs or T cells enriched from blood (not recorded which). These receptors were taken from a man in his thirties or forties who had recovered from COVID-19.

This chain uses TRBV15 with TRBJ1-2; D might be TRBD1 (6 bases). This CDR3 has 16 amino acids. V was clipped by 5 bases and J by 3 bases, with 19 bases between them. Germline-derived CDR1 and CDR2 are LNHNV and YYDKDF (reference sequence). The CDR3 loop reads CATSVGGGGADYGYTF. In DNA, the CDR3 is TGTGCCACCAGCGTGGGGGGGGGCGGGGCAGACTATGGCTACACCTTC.

This clone has a single count. The CDR3 here is CAISESEPIRGHPYEQYF. The CDR3 nucleotides read TGTGCCATCAGTGAGTCGGAACCGATTAGGGGGCACCCCTACGAGCAGTACTTC. The chain recombines TRBV10-3 with TRBJ2-7, with TRBD1 identical over 7 bases. Germline trimming cut 0 bases from V and 2 bases from J; bases unmatched to any gene: 13. Germline CDR1 and CDR2: ENHRY and SYGVKD. This CDR3 has 18 amino acids.

This chain joins TRBV18 and TRBJ2-7; TRBD2 matches 7 bases. V trimming: 2 bases; J trimming: 4 bases; junction bases outside the gene matches: 8. The CDR3 loop spans 15 amino acids. CDR1 and CDR2 from the germline V gene are KGHSH and LQKENI. The CDR3 here is CASSPLRRESYEQYF. CDR3 DNA sequence: TGTGCCAGCTCACCATTGAGGCGGGAGTCGTACGAGCAGTACTTC.

This clone has only one observation. The chain has TRBV12-3 or TRBV12-4 and TRBJ2-6; D is unclear. The CDR3 contains 13 residues. Trimming took off 7 bases at V and 2 bases at J, with 6 bases between the two ends. This chain's CDR3 is CASIRTGANVLTF. The CDR3 DNA reads TGTGCCAGCATCAGGACTGGGGCCAACGTCCTGACTTTC.

This clone was observed once. The chain joins TRBV5-4 to TRBJ1-6; D is possibly TRBD1 (6 bases). This CDR3 spans 14 amino acids. From germline, CDR1 is SGHNT and CDR2 YYREEE (reference sequence). Trimming took off 9 bases at V and 7 bases at J, with 17 bases between the two ends. The CDR3 sequence is CATGTAGGNSPLHF. The CDR3 DNA reads as TGTGCCACCGGTACCGCGGGGGGCAATTCACCCCTCCACTTT.

The rearrangement uses TRBV2 and TRBJ1-1, with D possibly matching TRBD1 (5 bases). Germline V gene lookup returns CDR1 SNHLY and CDR2 FYNNEI. The CDR3 runs to 14 residues. V shed 4 bases and J shed 4 bases, with 13 bases lying between them. The DNA for the CDR3 is TGTGCCAGCAGTGCTCCTTGGGGGGGCACTGAAGCTTTCTTT. Amino acids: CASSAPWGGTEAFF.

The rearrangement uses TRBV3-1 (or the pseudogene TRBV3-2) and TRBJ2-1; TRBD1 aligns across 7 bases. Germline V gives CDR1 LGHDT, CDR2 YNNKEL (reference sequence). Trimming cost V 4 bases and J 9 bases; bases outside gene matches: 12. This CDR3 spans 15 amino acids. The CDR3 loop is CASSPYPRSGGEQFF. The DNA of the CDR3 is TGTGCCAGCAGCCCCTATCCCCGGTCAGGGGGTGAGCAGTTCTTC.

This chain links TRBV4-1 with TRBJ1-5; TRBD1 aligns across 7 bases. CDR1 MGHRA and CDR2 YSYEKL come from the germline V gene. The CDR3 is 15 amino acids. V shed 2 bases, J shed 5 bases, and the junction held 6 bases outside the gene matches. The CDR3 region has the DNA TGCGCCAGCAGCCAACGGAGACAGGGTGATCAGCCCCAGCATTTT. Protein: CASSQRRQGDQPQHF.

V usage is TRBV19 and J usage is TRBJ2-2; TRBD2 aligns across 10 bases. The germline V gene has CDR1 LNHDA and CDR2 SQIVND (reference sequence). The CDR3 covers 17 residues. Losses at the gene ends were 9 bases for V and 0 bases for J; bases not matched to a gene: 10. The chain's CDR3 is CASRSGGVLSNTGELFF. Here the CDR3 DNA reads TGTGCCAGCAGAAGCGGGGGGGTCTTATCGAACACCGGGGAGCTGTTTTTT.

The rearrangement uses TRBV2 and TRBJ2-2; 7 positions agree with TRBD2. The CDR3 is 15 residues long. The germline V gene has CDR1 SNHLY and CDR2 FYNNEI. The V and J ends lost 8 bases and 4 bases, in that order; junction bases with no gene match: 10. In DNA form, the CDR3 reads TGTGCCAGCGGCGGGCTAGCGGCTCGCACCGGGGAGCTGTTTTTT. Protein product: CASGGLAARTGELFF. The variable domain in full, with the rest retrieved from reference TRBV2 and TRBJ2-2, is EPEVTQTPSHQVTQMGQEVILRCVPISNHLYFYWYRQILGQKVEFLVSFYNNEISEKSEIFDDQFSVERPDGSNFTLKIRSTKLEDSAMYFCASGGLAARTGELFFGEGSRLTVL.

This sequence joins TRBV6-1 and TRBJ1-5; D gene uncertain. The CDR3 has 13 amino acids. Germline CDR1 and CDR2: MNHNS and SASEGT. V lost 6 bases, J lost 5 bases, and 11 bases lay in between. The CDR3 is CASSPSLDQPQHF. The CDR3 nucleotides read TGTGCCAGCAGCCCAAGCTTGGATCAGCCCCAGCATTTT.

The chain has TRBV7-2 and TRBJ2-7; weak D call: TRBD2 (6 bases). V lost 2 bases and J 0 bases, leaving 17 bases between the germline ends. CDR1 is SGHTA, CDR2 FQGNSA, per germline. The CDR3 sequence is 17 residues long. The CDR3 region has the DNA TGTGCCAGCAGCTTAAGGGCCAGTAGCGGTATCTCCTACGAGCAGTACTTC. Residues: CASSLRASSGISYEQYF.

The J gene is TRBJ2-3, the V gene TRBV5-6; TRBD2 aligns across 10 bases. The CDR3 is 16 amino acids. From germline, CDR1 is SGHDT and CDR2 YYEEEE. The ends lost 1 base at V and 4 bases at J; junction bases unmatched: 6. For the CDR3, the DNA is TGTGCCAGCAGCTTGCCTAGCGGGAGAAGTGCAGATACGCAGTATTTT. Encoded protein: CASSLPSGRSADTQYF.

CDR3: CASSLVVDSPYEQYF. CDR3 DNA: TGCGCCAGCAGCTTGGTGGTTGACAGTCCCTACGAGCAGTACTTC. The chain joins TRBV5-1 to TRBJ2-7, with D perhaps TRBD1 (5 bases). Per germline, CDR1 SGHRS and CDR2 YFSETQ. V was shortened by 0 bases and J by 2 bases, with 12 bases between the two germline ends. The CDR3 covers 15 residues.

The CDR3 loop reads CASSPRLAGGPNEQFF. The CDR3 nucleotides read TGTGCCAGCAGCCCCCGACTAGCGGGGGGTCCCAATGAGCAGTTCTTC. The rearrangement uses TRBV11-3 and TRBJ2-1; 13 bases are shared with TRBD2. From germline, CDR1 is SGHNT and CDR2 YENEEA. V lost 5 bases to trimming and J lost 6 bases; unmatched junction nucleotides: 7. This CDR3 comprises 16 residues.